Detailed here is one T cell receptor (beta chain). Only in-frame clones appear in the TCRdb table, and some are missing; sequencing was by immunoSEQ multiplex PCR. The sample lists a few hundred thousand clones, around 88% occurring once. The data stem from a study of blood T cell repertoires in COVID-19. Study summary: Italy, Spain and the United States were the sources of the convalescent and acute COVID-19 samples.

The CDR3 has 15 residues. CDR1 and CDR2 from the germline V gene are MDHEN and SYDVKM. Losses at the gene ends were 7 bases for V and 4 bases for J; bases not matched to a gene: 11. This TCR was sampled from a woman in her 30s with COVID-19, enrolled during active disease. The sample comprised peripheral blood. The V call is TRBV28, the J call TRBJ2-3; TRBD2 agrees at 7 bases. CDR3 region: CASTPGGWGSDTQYF. CDR3 nucleotide sequence: TGTGCCAGCACTCCGGGGGGTTGGGGGTCAGATACGCAGTATTTT.